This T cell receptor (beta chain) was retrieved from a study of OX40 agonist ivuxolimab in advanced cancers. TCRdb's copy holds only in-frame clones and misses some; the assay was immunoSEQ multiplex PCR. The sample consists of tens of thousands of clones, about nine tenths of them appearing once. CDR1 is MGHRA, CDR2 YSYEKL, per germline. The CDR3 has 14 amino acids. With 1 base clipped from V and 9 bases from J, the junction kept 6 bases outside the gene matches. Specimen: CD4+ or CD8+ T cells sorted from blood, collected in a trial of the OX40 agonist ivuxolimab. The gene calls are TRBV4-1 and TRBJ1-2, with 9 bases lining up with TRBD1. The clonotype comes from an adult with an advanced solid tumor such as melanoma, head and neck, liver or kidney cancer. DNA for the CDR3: TGCGCCAGCAGCCAAGTGACAGGGGGAGTGCGCTACACCTTC. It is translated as CASSQVTGGVRYTF.